This TCR beta chain is from a study of identical twins. This clonotype was counted many times. Its antigen is undetermined. Notes on the study in general: Invariant populations such as MAIT and iNKT cells could partly muddle zero-insertion analyses. Sequences that were out-of-frame, alpha and twin-shared displayed an excess of low generation probability. The study found that models underestimated out-of-frame TCR alpha sharing in monozygotic twins.

Trimming cost V 6 bases and J 2 bases, with 10 bases left between them. CDR1 SEHNR and CDR2 FQNEAQ come from the germline V gene (reference sequence). The CDR3 has 13 amino acids. MiXCR, run by TCRdb on the 5' RACE reads, gives a single entry per CDR3 protein. The sample consists of about 190,000 distinct CDR3 sequences, roughly 15% of them appearing once. These data were also reused for a study on T cells expressing NK-cell markers.

The TCR was taken from a woman younger than 30 in good health. The sequenced sample was CD8+ T cells sorted from blood. The rearrangement joins TRBV7-9 to TRBJ1-1; D ambiguous. The CDR3 DNA follows: TGTGCCAGCAGTTTGCCAGGCAACACTGAAGCTTTCTTT. Translated, it gives CASSLPGNTEAFF.